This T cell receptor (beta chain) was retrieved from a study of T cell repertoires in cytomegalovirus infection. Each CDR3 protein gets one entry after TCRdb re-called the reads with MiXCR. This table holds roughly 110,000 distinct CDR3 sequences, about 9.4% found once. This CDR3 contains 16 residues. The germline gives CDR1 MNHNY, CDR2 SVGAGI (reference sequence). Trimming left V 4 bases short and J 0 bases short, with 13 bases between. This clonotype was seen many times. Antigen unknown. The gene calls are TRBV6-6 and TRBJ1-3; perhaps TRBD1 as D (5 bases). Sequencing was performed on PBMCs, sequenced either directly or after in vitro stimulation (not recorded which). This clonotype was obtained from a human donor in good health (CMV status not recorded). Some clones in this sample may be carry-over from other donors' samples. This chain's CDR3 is CASSLGTVNSGNTIYF. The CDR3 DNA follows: TGTGCCAGCAGTTTAGGGACGGTGAACTCTGGAAACACCATATATTTT.